This is a list of T cell receptor beta chains from one sample in a study of cytomegalovirus exposure and HLA in healthy donors. Assay used: immunoSEQ multiplex PCR; TCRdb lists only in-frame clones, some missing. The sample includes more than 250,000 clones, 70% to 90% of them seen just once. The source material was PBMCs. The source of these receptors is a woman younger than 30 in good health and CMV-seronegative. The CDR3 runs from the conserved cysteine through the conserved F or W. D genes are given only for firm matches. Size tells how often a clone was seen (once, few, many) or the class of an expanded clone, and some rows leave it out.

size	D	V	J	DNA	CDR3
-	TRBD1	TRBV6-5	TRBJ2-5	TGTGCCAGCAGTAACAGGGGTTTTAAGGAGACCCAGTACTTC	CASSNRGFKETQYF
-	-	TRBV7-9	TRBJ1-1	TGTGCCAGCAGCCCATCAGTGGACTTCCGGAACACTGAAGCTTTCTTT	CASSPSVDFRNTEAFF
-	TRBD2	TRBV4-3	TRBJ2-7	TGCGCCAGCAGCCAAGACTATTGGACTAGCTCCGAGCAGTACTTC	CASSQDYWTSSEQYF
-	-	TRBV11-2	TRBJ2-7	TGTGCCAGCAGCTTAATGCTCCTACCCTACGAGCAGTACTTC	CASSLMLLPYEQYF
-	TRBD1	TRBV28	TRBJ2-1	TGTGCCAGCAGTTATAAGACAGGGGAGAACAACAATGAGCAGTTCTTC	CASSYKTGENNNEQFF
few	TRBD1	TRBV28	TRBJ2-5	TGTGCCAGCGGTGGACAGGGTCGACAAGAGACCCAGTACTTC	CASGGQGRQETQYF
-	TRBD1	TRBV28	TRBJ2-7	TGTGCCAGCAGTAGGGGGCAGGTATGGGACGAGCAGTACTTC	CASSRGQVWDEQYF
-	TRBD2	TRBV27	TRBJ2-1	TGTGCCAGCAGTTTATGGGGGGAGGGGTTAAATGAGCAGTTCTTC	CASSLWGEGLNEQFF
once	TRBD1	TRBV6-5	TRBJ1-2	TGTGCCAGCAGTTACTCGAGAGACAGGGTGTATGGCTACACCTTC	CASSYSRDRVYGYTF
-	-	TRBV4-1	TRBJ1-1	TGCGCCAGCAGAGTTTCGGGGAACACTGAAGCTTTCTTT	CASRVSGNTEAFF
-	-	TRBV6-5	TRBJ2-7	TGTGCCAGCAGTTCGGGATTCTCTAGCGCCGGGTACGAGCAGTACTTC	CASSSGFSSAGYEQYF
-	TRBD2	TRBV5-1	TRBJ2-5	TGCGCCAGTCGTACTAGCGGGAGCTCACCTTCCGAGACCCAGTACTTC	CASRTSGSSPSETQYF
-	-	TRBV9	TRBJ1-2	TGTGCCAGCAGCGTAGGGGGCTCCCCACTCTATGGCTACACCTTC	CASSVGGSPLYGYTF
-	-	TRBV9	TRBJ2-3	TGTGCCAGCAGCGCCAGCCCTACTAGCAGAGATACGCAGTATTTT	CASSASPTSRDTQYF
-	TRBD2	TRBV6-8	TRBJ2-7	TGTGCCAGCAGTTACCCCTTAGGCGGGAGGGACTCCTACGAGCAGTACTTC	CASSYPLGGRDSYEQYF
-	TRBD2	TRBV9	TRBJ2-7	TGTGCCAGCAGCGTAGGTCCAGCGGGAGGGCCCTACGAGCAGTACTTC	CASSVGPAGGPYEQYF
-	-	TRBV5-4	TRBJ2-5	TGTGCCAGCGCCCGGGTGGGGCTCCAAGAGACCCAGTACTTC	CASARVGLQETQYF
-	TRBD1	TRBV2	TRBJ1-2	TGTGCCAGCAGTGACGGAGGTACAGGGGGTTATGGCTACACCTTC	CASSDGGTGGYGYTF
-	-	TRBV27	TRBJ2-7	TGTGCCAGCAAATTGACAGTTCAGACGGGCGAGCAGTACTTC	CASKLTVQTGEQYF
-	TRBD1	TRBV30	TRBJ2-7	TGTGCCTGGAGTGTCGGACAGGGGAGGAACGAGCAGTACTTC	CAWSVGQGRNEQYF
-	TRBD2	TRBV7-2	TRBJ2-7	TGTGCCAGCAGCTTCGATTATCCTAGCGGGGCCGAGCAGTACTTC	CASSFDYPSGAEQYF
once	-	TRBV28	TRBJ1-4	TGTGCCAGTAACCGGGGGACAACTAATGAAAAACTGTTTTTT	CASNRGTTNEKLFF
-	-	TRBV5-4	TRBJ2-3	TGTGCCAGCAGCCACACCACAGATACGCAGTATTTT	CASSHTTDTQYF
-	-	TRBV18	TRBJ2-6	TGTGCCAGCTCACCAATTTCCCCGGGACAACCCTCTGGGGCCAACGTCCTGACTTTC	CASSPISPGQPSGANVLTF
many	TRBD1	TRBV19	TRBJ2-1	TGTGCCAGTAGCGCCGGGACAGGGCACAACAATGAGCAGTTCTTC	CASSAGTGHNNEQFF
-	TRBD2	TRBV9	TRBJ2-5	TGTGCCAGCAGTGCCTCCCCAGCGGGAGGTGCGGCCCAGTACTTC	CASSASPAGGAAQYF
-	TRBD2	TRBV10-3	TRBJ2-1	TGTGCCATCAGGGGGGGACTAGCGGCCAACAATGAGCAGTTCTTC	CAIRGGLAANNEQFF